One sample yielded the 10 T cell receptor beta chains listed below, sequenced in a study of T-cell memory formation after mild COVID-19. TCRdb itself ran the 5' RACE reads through MiXCR, one entry per CDR3 protein. Among around 340,000 distinct CDR3 sequences listed, approximately 14% were seen once. Sequencing used PBMCs or a T cell subset sorted from them (not recorded which). The receptors here all came from a man aged 18 to 29 who had mild COVID-19 (a few samples of this study predate the infection). Cell type and time point are not known.

This chain joins TRBV5-1 and TRBJ2-7; no clear D. Deletions cut 2 bases from V and 1 base from J, with 10 bases between. The germline gives CDR1 SGHRS, CDR2 YFSETQ. This CDR3 has 14 residues. The CDR3 sequence is CASSFLGPSYEQYV. For the CDR3, the DNA is TGCGCCAGCAGCTTTCTAGGCCCTTCCTACGAGCAGTACGTC.

The chain links TRBV5-4 to TRBJ2-2; D not certain. This CDR3 has 12 residues. V lost 4 bases to trimming and J lost 11 bases, with 12 bases between them. The germline V gene has CDR1 SGHNT and CDR2 YYREEE (reference sequence). The CDR3 DNA reads TGTGCCAGCAGCCCGAAGGATGACGAGCTGTTTTTT. Translated: CASSPKDDELFF.

This clonotype was counted a few times. V is TRBV9 and J is TRBJ2-5; D might be TRBD1 or TRBD2, each matching 5 bases. Germline lookup yields CDR1 SGDLS and CDR2 YYNGEE. The V gene lost 2 bases and the J gene lost 0 bases, with 11 bases spanning the gap. CDR3 length: 15 residues. The CDR3 reads CASSVPGPYQETQYF. CDR3 sequence (DNA): TGTGCCAGCAGCGTTCCGGGGCCGTACCAAGAGACCCAGTACTTC.

This clonotype came up a few times. V gene TRBV19 combines with J gene TRBJ1-1; 7 bases agree with TRBD1. The CDR3 runs to 14 residues. CDR1 is LNHDA and CDR2 is SQIVND in the germline V gene (reference sequence). Unmatched junction bases numbered 10, after V lost 6 bases and J lost 6 bases. The CDR3 DNA is TGTGCCAGTAGCCCCCGGACAGGTCTCGCTGAAGCTTTCTTT. It codes for CASSPRTGLAEAFF.

This clonotype has ten or more counts. The rearrangement links TRBV12-3 or TRBV12-4 to TRBJ2-7; the D is unclear. The CDR3 is made up of 13 amino acids. Trimming pared 3 bases from V and 3 bases from J, leaving 9 bases between. This chain's CDR3 is CASSFGLNYEQYV. The CDR3, as DNA: TGTGCCAGCAGTTTTGGGCTGAACTACGAGCAGTACGTC.

The CDR3 DNA reads TGTGCCAGCAGTTACGGAGCGGGGGTGGACAATGAGCAGTTCTTC. Translated: CASSYGAGVDNEQFF. V gene TRBV6-5 combines with J gene TRBJ2-1, with TRBD2 matching over 8 bases. Trimming took 2 bases from V and 5 from J; bases not matched to a gene: 5. This CDR3 has 15 amino acids. Germline CDR1 and CDR2: MNHEY and SVGAGI.

The sample holds a few counts of this clonotype. The chain has TRBV6-2 or TRBV6-3 and TRBJ2-4, with TRBD1 matching over 7 bases. CDR3 size: 15 residues. V shed 5 bases and J 6 bases; nucleotides not matched to a gene: 10. The germline V gene encodes CDR1 MNHEY and CDR2 SVGEGT. In nucleotides, the CDR3 is TGTGCCAGCAGTACCCGGGACAGCCGAAGAAACATTCAGTACTTC. Translating it yields CASSTRDSRRNIQYF.

V and J are TRBV4-1 and TRBJ2-5, with D possibly called TRBD1 or TRBD2 (6 bases each). Germline V lookup: CDR1 MGHRA, CDR2 YSYEKL. V lost 6 bases, J lost 3 bases, and 20 bases lay in between. This CDR3 contains 16 residues. CDR3: CASRIILGGPKETQYF. DNA of the CDR3: TGCGCCAGCAGGATCATACTCGGGGGCCCTAAAGAGACCCAGTACTTC.

Here the CDR3 reads CASSPTPGTGEETQYF. In DNA form, the CDR3 reads TGTGCCAGCAGTCCCACCCCCGGGACAGGGGAAGAGACCCAGTACTTC. The chain uses TRBV6-2 or TRBV6-3 and TRBJ2-5, with 10 bases identical to TRBD1. The CDR3 is made up of 16 amino acids. Germline CDR1 and CDR2: MNHEY and SVGEGT. V lost 5 bases, J lost 3 bases, and 9 bases stayed unmatched.

The chain uses TRBV2 and TRBJ2-2, with D possibly TRBD1 on 6 matching bases. The CDR3 is 12 amino acids. Germline loops: CDR1 SNHLY, CDR2 FYNNEI. The CDR3 DNA sequence: TGTGGCCTGGGGGCGTCTCCCGGGGAGCTGTTTTTT. This sequence encodes CGLGASPGELFF.